The sample holds a few counts of the clone carrying this TCR beta chain. Its antigen is not identified. The sample belongs to a study of T cells in localized non-small cell lung cancer. The CDR3 totals 16 residues. The V segment lost 0 bases and the J segment 8 bases; nucleotides outside the gene matches: 9. Per germline, CDR1 SGHNT and CDR2 YENEEA. Notes on the study in general: When the top 100 tumor clones were examined, a median about 60 of them also appeared in the adjacent lung, which was paired and uninvolved. A single tumor region was sequenced, leaving heterogeneity possible. The study linked higher blood T cell density to longer overall survival.

Generated by immunoSEQ multiplex PCR, the TCRdb table keeps only in-frame clones and is missing some. Of some 78,000 clones in the sample, 84% were seen once. This clonotype was obtained from a man aged 40-75 years with stage I lung adenocarcinoma. Sequences were derived from peripheral blood, sampled before any cancer treatment. The V call is TRBV11-3, the J call TRBJ2-1, with 8 bases lining up with TRBD1. The CDR3 sequence: CASSLDLGAGGHEQFF. CDR3 DNA sequence: TGTGCCAGCAGCTTAGATCTGGGGGCAGGGGGCCATGAGCAGTTCTTC.